This T cell receptor (beta chain) was profiled in a study of cytomegalovirus exposure and HLA in healthy donors. Findings of the study overall: In a later analysis, productive TCRs from donors in an Asian-associated ancestry cluster reportedly carried fewer N-insertions than the cohort mean. HLA restriction was apparent for most CMV-associated TCR beta chains in a later analysis.

Amplification used 60 Vbeta primers and 13 Jbeta primers. This table comes from immunoSEQ multiplex PCR, and its TCRdb copy is limited to in-frame clones, with some not included. In total, the table holds around 150,000 clones. Regarding this clone: The antigen is undetermined.

This sequence was found in a woman aged 55 to 70 in good health and CMV-seronegative. The sequencing input was PBMCs.

CDR3 coding DNA: TGCGCCAGCAGCTTGGGACTAGCGGTCTCCTACAATGAGCAGTTCTTC. It is translated as CASSLGLAVSYNEQFF. The gene calls are TRBV5-1 and TRBJ2-1; 9 bases fit TRBD2. CDR1 and CDR2 from the germline V gene are SGHRS and YFSETQ. Trimming cost V 0 bases and J 0 bases; bases outside gene matches: 1. The CDR3 consists of 16 residues.